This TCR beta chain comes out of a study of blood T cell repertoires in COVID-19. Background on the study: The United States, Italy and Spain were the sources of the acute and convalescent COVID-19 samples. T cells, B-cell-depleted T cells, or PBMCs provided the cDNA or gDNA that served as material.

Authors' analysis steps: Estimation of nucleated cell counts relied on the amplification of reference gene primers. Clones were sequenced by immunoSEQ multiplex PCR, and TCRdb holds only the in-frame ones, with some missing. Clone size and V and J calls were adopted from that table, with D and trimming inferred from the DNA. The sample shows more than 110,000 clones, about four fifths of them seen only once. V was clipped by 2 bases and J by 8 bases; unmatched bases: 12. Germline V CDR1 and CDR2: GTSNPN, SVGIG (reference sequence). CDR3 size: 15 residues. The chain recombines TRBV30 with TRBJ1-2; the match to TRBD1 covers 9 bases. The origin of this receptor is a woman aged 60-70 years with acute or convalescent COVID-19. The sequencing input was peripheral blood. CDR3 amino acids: CAWSPRTGASGGYTF. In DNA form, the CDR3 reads TGTGCCTGGAGTCCCCGGACAGGGGCCTCGGGGGGCTACACCTTC.